A selection of T cell receptor beta chains follows, all from one sample in a study of cytomegalovirus exposure and HLA in healthy donors. The protocol was immunoSEQ multiplex PCR, while the TCRdb copy is restricted to in-frame clones and leaves out a portion. The sample yields about 190,000 clones, 82% seen once. Sequenced material: PBMCs. These TCRs come from a woman aged 18-29 years in good health and CMV-seronegative. Both conserved end residues are part of each CDR3. The order of the fields is V gene, J gene, clone size, D gene, CDR3 DNA, CDR3 protein. The D gene is left open where the match is weak. Some rows have no size entry. The others give once, few or many, or a class for an expanded clone.

v_gene: TRBV5-5; j_gene: TRBJ1-2; abundance: once; d_gene: TRBD1; CDR3nt: TGTGCCAGCAGCTTGGCCGGACAGGGACATGGCTACACCTTC; CDR3aa: CASSLAGQGHGYTF
v_gene: TRBV6-4; j_gene: TRBJ2-7; abundance: .; d_gene: TRBD1; CDR3nt: TGTGCCAGCAGTCCCGGACAGGGTCTGGCCCAGTACTTC; CDR3aa: CASSPGQGLAQYF
v_gene: TRBV7-3; j_gene: TRBJ2-2; abundance: .; d_gene: TRBD2; CDR3nt: TGTGCCAGCAGCTTGGGAGGGGCGGAAGCCGGGGAGCTGTTTTTT; CDR3aa: CASSLGGAEAGELFF
v_gene: TRBV19; j_gene: TRBJ1-2; abundance: .; d_gene: TRBD1; CDR3nt: TGTGCCACCCGGGACAGGGAAAGAATGTTCTATGGCTACACCTTC; CDR3aa: CATRDRERMFYGYTF
v_gene: TRBV28; j_gene: TRBJ2-1; abundance: .; d_gene: TRBD1; CDR3nt: TGTGCCAGCAGGGGGAGTTCCGGACAGGTATATTTTCATGAGCAGTTCTTC; CDR3aa: CASRGSSGQVYFHEQFF
v_gene: TRBV7-9; j_gene: TRBJ2-7; abundance: .; d_gene: TRBD2; CDR3nt: TGTGCCAGCCGGGCGGGGGGGGACGCGGGAGGCCAGGTGGGCGAGCAGTACTTC; CDR3aa: CASRAGGDAGGQVGEQYF
v_gene: TRBV27; j_gene: TRBJ2-1; abundance: .; d_gene: .; CDR3nt: TGTGCCACCATGTCAGGAAATGAGCAGTTCTTC; CDR3aa: CATMSGNEQFF
v_gene: TRBV18; j_gene: TRBJ2-7; abundance: .; d_gene: TRBD1; CDR3nt: TGTGCCAGCTCACCTCGACAGGGCTCCTACGAGCAGTACTTC; CDR3aa: CASSPRQGSYEQYF
v_gene: TRBV14; j_gene: TRBJ1-2; abundance: .; d_gene: TRBD1; CDR3nt: TGTGCCAGCAGCGGTCAATCGGGACAGGGAGGCGGCTACACCTTC; CDR3aa: CASSGQSGQGGGYTF
v_gene: TRBV19; j_gene: TRBJ1-2; abundance: .; d_gene: .; CDR3nt: TGTGCCAGTAGTATGCGTTGGTCAGGAGGAACTGGGTATGGCTACACCTTC; CDR3aa: CASSMRWSGGTGYGYTF
v_gene: TRBV5-6; j_gene: TRBJ1-2; abundance: .; d_gene: TRBD1; CDR3nt: TGTGCCAGCAGCTGGGACAGGGGAGGGCATGGCTACACCTTC; CDR3aa: CASSWDRGGHGYTF
v_gene: TRBV29-1; j_gene: TRBJ1-1; abundance: once; d_gene: TRBD1; CDR3nt: TGCAGCGTTGAAGGGACAGGTGCCCGGGCTTTCTTT; CDR3aa: CSVEGTGARAFF
v_gene: TRBV18; j_gene: TRBJ2-7; abundance: .; d_gene: TRBD1; CDR3nt: TGTGCCAGCTCCACATTACCGGGACAGGGTTCCTACGAGCAGTACTTC; CDR3aa: CASSTLPGQGSYEQYF
v_gene: TRBV7-6; j_gene: TRBJ2-3; abundance: .; d_gene: TRBD2; CDR3nt: TGTGCCAGCAGCCTGGGGGGGAAGGGAAACACAGATACGCAGTATTTT; CDR3aa: CASSLGGKGNTDTQYF
v_gene: TRBV7-2; j_gene: TRBJ2-1; abundance: .; d_gene: .; CDR3nt: TGTGCCAGCAGGGTCGGGACTCTATACAATGAGCAGTTCTTC; CDR3aa: CASRVGTLYNEQFF
v_gene: TRBV18; j_gene: TRBJ1-5; abundance: .; d_gene: TRBD1; CDR3nt: TGTGCCAGCTCAGATAGACAGGGTGTTCAGCCCCAGCATTTT; CDR3aa: CASSDRQGVQPQHF
v_gene: TRBV19; j_gene: TRBJ2-4; abundance: .; d_gene: .; CDR3nt: TGTGCCAGTAGTATAGGGGCGAAAGCCAAAAACATTCAGTACTTC; CDR3aa: CASSIGAKAKNIQYF
v_gene: TRBV9; j_gene: TRBJ2-5; abundance: .; d_gene: TRBD1; CDR3nt: TGTGCCAGCAGCGTATCACCGGGACAGGGTGGAGAGACCCAGTACTTC; CDR3aa: CASSVSPGQGGETQYF
v_gene: TRBV7-3; j_gene: TRBJ2-3; abundance: .; d_gene: .; CDR3nt: TGTGCCAGCAGCTTATCCGGGAGTTCAGATACGCAGTATTTT; CDR3aa: CASSLSGSSDTQYF
v_gene: TRBV5-6; j_gene: TRBJ2-7; abundance: .; d_gene: .; CDR3nt: TGTGCCAGCAGCTTGGGGACCTCCCTGGGGCGGTACTTC; CDR3aa: CASSLGTSLGRYF
v_gene: TRBV5-3; j_gene: TRBJ2-1; abundance: .; d_gene: .; CDR3nt: TGTGCCAGAAGCTTGGCTTTGCTTGCGGAGCAGTTCTTC; CDR3aa: CARSLALLAEQFF
v_gene: TRBV21-1; j_gene: TRBJ1-2; abundance: .; d_gene: .; CDR3nt: TGTGCCAGCAGCAAATCGAAACAGGGCTATGGCTACACCTTC; CDR3aa: CASSKSKQGYGYTF
v_gene: TRBV19; j_gene: TRBJ2-3; abundance: .; d_gene: TRBD2; CDR3nt: TGTGCCAGTAGTCGCCGGGGGGACACAGATACGCAGTATTTT; CDR3aa: CASSRRGDTDTQYF
v_gene: TRBV14; j_gene: TRBJ2-7; abundance: .; d_gene: .; CDR3nt: TGTGCCAGTCCCCCGGGGCAGGGGGGACCCTACGAGCAGTACTTC; CDR3aa: CASPPGQGGPYEQYF
v_gene: TRBV18; j_gene: TRBJ2-1; abundance: .; d_gene: .; CDR3nt: TGTGCCAGCTCCTCAGGGGTATCACGTGAGCAGTTCTTC; CDR3aa: CASSSGVSREQFF
v_gene: TRBV6-1; j_gene: TRBJ2-7; abundance: .; d_gene: TRBD1; CDR3nt: TGTGCCAGCAGTGGAGAAACAGGGGCCGGAAACTACGAGCAGTACTTC; CDR3aa: CASSGETGAGNYEQYF
v_gene: TRBV29-1; j_gene: TRBJ2-1; abundance: .; d_gene: .; CDR3nt: TGCAGCGTTCCTGCGGTTATCTCCTACAATGAGCAGTTCTTC; CDR3aa: CSVPAVISYNEQFF
v_gene: TRBV28; j_gene: TRBJ2-7; abundance: .; d_gene: .; CDR3nt: TGTGCCAGCAGTTTATCTCCCCCCCGGGGTAACTACGAGCAGTACTTC; CDR3aa: CASSLSPPRGNYEQYF
v_gene: TRBV19; j_gene: TRBJ1-2; abundance: .; d_gene: TRBD1; CDR3nt: TGTGCCAGTAGTATCCAGGGGGCTAACTATGGCTACACCTTC; CDR3aa: CASSIQGANYGYTF
v_gene: TRBV7-2; j_gene: TRBJ2-3; abundance: .; d_gene: .; CDR3nt: TGTGCCAGCCTTGCCCTCGGGGGACTAGATACGCAGTATTTT; CDR3aa: CASLALGGLDTQYF
v_gene: TRBV6-5; j_gene: TRBJ2-7; abundance: .; d_gene: TRBD1; CDR3nt: TGTGCCAGCAGTGGACAGGGGTCCACCTACGAGCAGTACTTC; CDR3aa: CASSGQGSTYEQYF
v_gene: TRBV29-1; j_gene: TRBJ2-3; abundance: .; d_gene: .; CDR3nt: TGCAGCGTCAGCGGGTCCCACCCCACAGATACGCAGTATTTT; CDR3aa: CSVSGSHPTDTQYF
v_gene: TRBV19; j_gene: TRBJ1-5; abundance: .; d_gene: .; CDR3nt: TGTGCCAGTACAACAGGGAGTGGCAATCAGCCCCAGCATTTT; CDR3aa: CASTTGSGNQPQHF
v_gene: TRBV6-5; j_gene: TRBJ1-5; abundance: .; d_gene: TRBD1; CDR3nt: TGTGCCAGCAGCGGCCGACAGGGAGAGACCCAGCATTTT; CDR3aa: CASSGRQGETQHF
v_gene: TRBV29-1; j_gene: TRBJ2-1; abundance: .; d_gene: TRBD2; CDR3nt: TGCAGCGTCTCACTAGCGGGGGTGGGAAATGAGCAGTTCTTC; CDR3aa: CSVSLAGVGNEQFF
v_gene: TRBV7-9; j_gene: TRBJ2-1; abundance: .; d_gene: TRBD2; CDR3nt: TGTGCCAGCACGACTAGCGGGGGGACCAATGAGCAGTTCTTC; CDR3aa: CASTTSGGTNEQFF
v_gene: TRBV7-6; j_gene: TRBJ2-7; abundance: .; d_gene: TRBD1; CDR3nt: TGTGCCAGCAGCTCACCCCCGACAGGGAGCATGGACGAGCAGTACTTC; CDR3aa: CASSSPPTGSMDEQYF
v_gene: TRBV7-3; j_gene: TRBJ1-1; abundance: .; d_gene: .; CDR3nt: TGTGCCAGCAGCTTATTGGGGGGTGGGACTGAAGCTTTCTTT; CDR3aa: CASSLLGGGTEAFF
v_gene: TRBV6-5; j_gene: TRBJ2-1; abundance: .; d_gene: .; CDR3nt: TGTGCCAGCAGGAGGTCCTACAATGAGCAGTTCTTC; CDR3aa: CASRRSYNEQFF
v_gene: TRBV5-4; j_gene: TRBJ1-1; abundance: few; d_gene: TRBD1; CDR3nt: TGTGCCAGCAGCCCGGGAGGGACAGGGCATACTGAAGCTTTCTTT; CDR3aa: CASSPGGTGHTEAFF
v_gene: TRBV7-2; j_gene: TRBJ2-1; abundance: .; d_gene: .; CDR3nt: TGTGCCAGCAGCGGCACATTAGGGGTAGAGCAGTTCTTC; CDR3aa: CASSGTLGVEQFF
v_gene: TRBV11-2; j_gene: TRBJ2-7; abundance: .; d_gene: .; CDR3nt: TGTGCCAGCAGCTTCGGGGCAGGGGTTAGCTACGAGCAGTACTTC; CDR3aa: CASSFGAGVSYEQYF
v_gene: TRBV9; j_gene: TRBJ2-1; abundance: .; d_gene: TRBD2; CDR3nt: TGTGCCAGCAGCGTTTGGGGCGGGAGCAATGAGCAGTTCTTC; CDR3aa: CASSVWGGSNEQFF
v_gene: TRBV28; j_gene: TRBJ1-4; abundance: .; d_gene: .; CDR3nt: TGTGCCAGCAGTCTCAGTTCGGACATTAATGAAAAACTGTTTTTT; CDR3aa: CASSLSSDINEKLFF
v_gene: TRBV7-2; j_gene: TRBJ2-3; abundance: .; d_gene: TRBD2; CDR3nt: TGTGCCAGCAGCTCTCGACTAGCGGGAGGGGCAGATACGCAGTATTTT; CDR3aa: CASSSRLAGGADTQYF
v_gene: TRBV2; j_gene: TRBJ2-5; abundance: .; d_gene: .; CDR3nt: TGTGCCAGCAGTGTTCAGGACCAAGAGACCCAGTACTTC; CDR3aa: CASSVQDQETQYF
v_gene: TRBV5-1; j_gene: TRBJ1-1; abundance: .; d_gene: TRBD1; CDR3nt: TGCGCCAGCAGCGGAGGGACAGGGAATATAGACTCTGAAGCTTTCTTT; CDR3aa: CASSGGTGNIDSEAFF